The clone carrying this T cell receptor beta chain appeared many times. Its antigen is not known. CDR1 and CDR2 from the germline V gene are MNHNS and SASEGT. After removal of 5 bases from V and 4 bases from J, the junction contained 14 bases not matched to a gene. The CDR3 sequence is 17 residues long. Amplification yielded TCR beta CDR3 regions, with RNA transcripts as the source. In the first-round RT-PCR of the TCR CDR3, the HTBI primer set was used. TCRdb re-called the multiplex PCR reads with MiXCR, one entry per CDR3 protein. This table has around 340,000 distinct CDR3 sequences, around a sixth appearing once. This sample was included in a study of T cells in Graves' hyperthyroidism and ophthalmopathy. General study findings and limits: Separating ophthalmopathy from stable hyperthyroidism was achieved by a 13 V-J model.

This clonotype originated in a woman between 35 and 50 years old with Graves' ophthalmopathy. The sample consisted of blood. The rearrangement joins TRBV6-1 to TRBJ1-5, with 7 bases identical to TRBD1. The CDR3 DNA follows: TGTGCCAGCAGTCCACGGACAGGAGGGGCGGGAAATCAGCCCCAGCATTTT. Translated: CASSPRTGGAGNQPQHF.